One sample yielded the 13 T cell receptor beta chains listed below, sequenced in a study of blood T cells in healthy people across ages. A J-beta primer mix and a sample-barcoded 5' primer were used in a second PCR of about 7 to 12 cycles. One entry per CDR3 protein, called by TCRdb with MiXCR from the 5' RACE reads. The sample holds 600,000 to 850,000 distinct CDR3 sequences, 20% to 25% seen once. The same data also contributed to another study, on T cells of mothers and their children.

The specimen sequenced was blood. The origin of the receptors is a boy aged 5-17 years in good health.

This clonotype was seen a few times. The J gene is TRBJ1-3, the V gene TRBV7-9; TRBD1 is a possible D gene (5 bases). This CDR3 has 17 residues. The germline CDR1 and CDR2 sequences are SEHNR and FQNEAQ (reference sequence). V was trimmed by 4 bases and J by 2 bases, leaving 18 bases between them. CDR3 coding DNA: TGTGCCAGCAGCTCCCAGGTCCGCCTGGGGGCTGGAAACACCATATATTTT. Its protein product is CASSSQVRLGAGNTIYF. Full variable domain (rest looked up from reference TRBV7-9 and TRBJ1-3): DTGVSQNPRHKITKRGQNVTFRCDPISEHNRLYWYRQTLGQGPEFLTYFQNEAQLEKSRLLSDRFSAERPKGSFSTLEIQRTEQGDSAMYLCASSSQVRLGAGNTIYFGEGSWLTVV.

This chain uses TRBV12-3 or TRBV12-4 with TRBJ2-7; D gene uncertain. V was shortened by 7 bases and J by 5 bases, with 18 bases between the two germline ends. The CDR3 has 14 amino acids. CDR3 sequence reads: CASTPSLGGNEQYF. As DNA, the CDR3 is TGTGCCAGCACGCCTAGTCTAGGTGGTAACGAGCAGTACTTC.

The sample holds a few counts of this clonotype. The junction shows a germline mismatch at one end, possibly a read error. V and J are TRBV7-2 and TRBJ1-6; D remains ambiguous. The germline V gene encodes CDR1 SGHTA and CDR2 FQGNSA. The CDR3 length is 16 residues. CDR3 nucleotide sequence: TGTGCCAGCAGCTTAGACTCGGGGATCGATAATTCATCCCTCCACTTT. The encoded protein is CASSLDSGIDNSSLHF.

The chain recombines TRBV20-1 with TRBJ2-5; D gene uncertain. CDR3 length: 13 amino acids. Germline V gives CDR1 DFQATT, CDR2 SNEGSKA (reference sequence). The ends were cut back, 6 bases at V and 2 bases at J, with 13 bases in the middle. This chain's CDR3 is CSASRLTQETQYF. The CDR3 DNA reads TGCAGTGCCAGTAGACTGACGCAAGAGACCCAGTACTTC.

This clonotype occurred a few times. This sequence joins TRBV29-1 and TRBJ2-5; TRBD1 aligns across 7 bases. The CDR3 has 13 residues. V trimming: 5 bases; J trimming: 7 bases; junction bases outside the gene matches: 10. Looked up from germline, CDR1 is SQVTM and CDR2 is ANQGSEA. In DNA, the CDR3 is TGCAGCGTTTGGGACAGCAAAGGTGGGACCCAGTACTTC. Amino acid sequence: CSVWDSKGGTQYF.

This clonotype was counted only a few times. This rearrangement joins TRBV12-3 or TRBV12-4 to TRBJ2-1; tentative D call: TRBD2 (6 bases). This CDR3 region has 19 residues. Trimming stripped 3 bases from V and 5 bases from J, with 26 bases between. The CDR3 spells CASSFGSGRSRGVDNEQFF. The CDR3 bases are TGTGCCAGCAGTTTTGGGTCGGGTCGGTCTCGCGGGGTAGACAATGAGCAGTTCTTC.

This clonotype has a handful of counts. The chain is built from TRBV12-3 or TRBV12-4 and TRBJ2-1; D is possibly TRBD2 (6 bases). V shed 3 bases and J shed 2 bases, with 11 bases lying between them. This CDR3 has 15 residues. The CDR3 sequence is CASSFVGGTYNEQFF. As DNA, the CDR3 is TGTGCCAGCAGTTTTGTGGGAGGCACCTACAATGAGCAGTTCTTC.

This clonotype showed up just a few times. This chain connects TRBV29-1 to TRBJ2-5; TRBD1 aligns across 7 bases. The J call may be wrong; the DNA end is better matched by TRBJ2-7. The germline gives CDR1 SQVTM, CDR2 ANQGSEA. The CDR3 consists of 15 residues. CDR3: CSVETGTEISYEQYF. For the CDR3, the DNA is TGCAGCGTCGAAACCGGGACAGAAATCTCCTACGAGCAGTACTTC.

The chain links TRBV6-5 to TRBJ2-7, with 13 bases aligning to TRBD2. The CDR3 length is 15 residues. The ends lost 6 bases at V and 2 bases at J; junction bases unmatched: 4. Germline-derived CDR1 and CDR2 are MNHEY and SVGAGI. CDR3 in amino acids: CASSHGTSGAYEQYF. The CDR3 coding sequence is TGTGCCAGCAGCCACGGGACTAGCGGGGCCTACGAGCAGTACTTC.

V is TRBV6-5 and J is TRBJ2-1, with D possibly called TRBD1 or TRBD2 (6 bases each). CDR1 and CDR2 from the germline V gene are MNHEY and SVGAGI. The CDR3 runs 14 residues. V lost 6 bases and J lost 10, with 19 bases in between. As DNA, the CDR3 is TGTGCCAGCAGGGACGGGGGCGAACCTTCAGAGCAGTTCTTC. Amino acid sequence: CASRDGGEPSEQFF.

The chain carries TRBV21-1 and TRBJ1-1; the table's D call of TRBD1 was not tested on the DNA. TRBV21-1 is described as a pseudogene. The CDR3 loop spans 14 amino acids. CDR3 nucleotides: TGTGCCAGCCTATCGGGACACCCGAACACTGAAGCTTTCTTT. Its protein is CASLSGHPNTEAFF.

The sample holds a few counts of this clonotype. This chain uses TRBV9 with TRBJ2-7; D possibly uses TRBD1 or TRBD2 (5 bases each). V was pared by 3 bases and J by 9 bases, with 10 bases between. The CDR3 has 11 amino acids. From germline, CDR1 is SGDLS and CDR2 YYNGEE. CDR3 in amino acids: CASSGEGRQYF. The DNA for the CDR3 is TGTGCCAGCAGCGGAGAGGGGAGGCAGTACTTC.

This chain connects TRBV20-1 to TRBJ2-7, with D perhaps matching TRBD2 (6 bases). The germline V gene encodes CDR1 DFQATT and CDR2 SNEGSKA (reference sequence). Between the trimmed V and J ends, which lost 1 base and 3 bases, there was a span of 10 bases. The CDR3 is 13 residues long. CDR3 amino acids: CSARVSTSYEQYF. CDR3 nucleotides: TGCAGTGCTAGAGTCTCGACTAGCTACGAGCAGTACTTC.